These 29 T cell receptor beta chains originate from one sample sequenced in a study of blood T cell repertoires in COVID-19. This table comes from immunoSEQ multiplex PCR, and its TCRdb copy is limited to in-frame clones, with some not included. The data show approximately 440,000 clones, around 90% seen once. The sequenced sample was PBMCs or T cells enriched from blood (not recorded which). Source of these receptors: a woman aged 18-29 years who had recovered from COVID-19.

The chain is built from TRBV4-2 and TRBJ2-7; D might be TRBD2 (6 bases). The CDR3 is 16 residues long. Germline assignment: CDR1 LGHNA and CDR2 YNFKEQ. Trimming left V 0 bases short and J 5 bases short, with 17 bases between. CDR3 residues: CASSQDIGTPGDEQYF. CDR3 nucleotides: TGTGCCAGCAGCCAAGATATCGGGACCCCGGGGGACGAGCAGTACTTC.

The rearrangement links TRBV7-2 to TRBJ2-1; D is perhaps TRBD1 (6 bases). Deletions cut 4 bases from V and 6 bases from J, with 10 bases between. CDR3 length: 13 residues. The germline CDR1 and CDR2 sequences are SGHTA and FQGNSA. The CDR3 DNA follows: TGTGCCAGCAGCTCGGGACATATCAATGAGCAGTTCTTC. Translation gives CASSSGHINEQFF.

The rearrangement links TRBV4-1 to TRBJ1-4; no clear D gene. Trimming cost V 0 bases and J 8 bases, with 4 bases left between them. There are 12 residues in the CDR3. Germline CDR1 and CDR2: MGHRA and YSYEKL. The CDR3 sequence is CASSQEGEKLFF. The CDR3 coding sequence is TGCGCCAGCAGCCAAGAGGGCGAAAAACTGTTTTTT.

This chain uses TRBV2 with TRBJ2-4, with TRBD1 matching 7 bases. This CDR3 is 15 amino acids long. Germline assignment: CDR1 SNHLY and CDR2 FYNNEI. The ends lost 2 bases at V and 3 bases at J; junction bases unmatched: 4. This CDR3 reads CASSERGQVKNIQYF. The CDR3 nucleotides are TGTGCCAGCAGTGAAAGGGGGCAAGTCAAAAACATTCAGTACTTC.

CDR3: CALGGMGIGTDTQYF. As DNA, the CDR3 is TGTGCCCTCGGCGGGATGGGGATCGGCACAGATACGCAGTATTTT. The chain recombines TRBV10-3 with TRBJ2-3; tentative D call: TRBD2 (6 bases). From germline, CDR1 is ENHRY and CDR2 SYGVKD. CDR3 length equals 15 residues. Trimming removed 11 bases at V and 1 base at J, with 19 bases between.

This chain uses TRBV7-9 with TRBJ1-2; TRBD1 matches at 8 bases. V lost 1 base and J lost 4; bases outside the gene matches: 8. The V gene's germline CDR1 is SEHNR and CDR2 FQNEAQ (reference sequence). The CDR3 loop spans 16 amino acids. The CDR3 loop is CASSLEGDRKTYGYTF. In nucleotides, the CDR3 is TGTGCCAGCAGCTTAGAAGGGGACAGGAAAACCTATGGCTACACCTTC.

The gene calls are TRBV2 and TRBJ2-3; no clear D gene. The CDR3 covers 12 residues. V lost 6 bases, J lost 9 bases, and 13 bases lay in between. Germline V gene data show CDR1 as SNHLY and CDR2 as FYNNEI. DNA of the CDR3: TGTGCCAGCAGCCCCCTACTATCAACGCAGTATTTT. It codes for CASSPLLSTQYF.

This clone was counted only a few times. The CDR3 sequence is CASSYSPQGAGTEAFF. The CDR3 region has the DNA TGTGCCAGCAGTTACTCACCCCAGGGGGCAGGCACTGAAGCTTTCTTT. The chain is built from TRBV6-5 and TRBJ1-1; 8 nucleotides align to TRBD1. J lost 4 bases, V lost 0 bases, and 7 bases had no gene match. The germline V gene has CDR1 MNHEY and CDR2 SVGAGI. The CDR3 has 16 amino acids.

The J gene is TRBJ1-1, the V gene TRBV28, with D possibly matching TRBD1 (5 bases). CDR1 and CDR2 from the germline V gene are MDHEN and SYDVKM. Trimming removed 5 bases from V and 0 bases from J, with 13 bases in between. The CDR3 totals 15 residues. CDR3 in amino acids: CASSLTDSMNTEAFF. In DNA, the CDR3 is TGTGCCAGCAGTCTCACAGACAGCATGAACACTGAAGCTTTCTTT.

The rearrangement uses TRBV7-9 and TRBJ1-2; TRBD1 is a possible D gene (6 bases). Trimming removed 2 bases at V and 7 bases at J, with 11 bases between. Germline V gene sequence: CDR1 SEHNR, CDR2 FQNEAQ (reference sequence). This CDR3 region has 13 residues. The CDR3 spells CASSLPGDGGYTF. The CDR3 DNA reads as TGTGCCAGCAGCTTACCAGGGGACGGTGGCTACACCTTC. The entire variable domain, with the rest obtained from reference TRBV7-9 and TRBJ1-2, is as follows: DTGVSQNPRHKITKRGQNVTFRCDPISEHNRLYWYRQTLGQGPEFLTYFQNEAQLEKSRLLSDRFSAERPKGSFSTLEIQRTEQGDSAMYLCASSLPGDGGYTFGSGTRLTVV.

The chain couples TRBV5-1 to TRBJ1-1; D gene uncertain. This CDR3 is 13 amino acids long. CDR1 and CDR2 (germline): SGHRS, YFSETQ. V lost 4 bases and J 6 bases, leaving 13 bases between the germline ends. The CDR3 reads CASSLRSTSEAFF. CDR3 coding DNA: TGCGCCAGCAGCCTGAGGTCCACGTCTGAAGCTTTCTTT.

This clone was detected a few times. The CDR3 loop is CASSPGTGGGYTF. CDR3 in DNA: TGTGCCAGCAGTCCGGGGACAGGGGGAGGCTACACCTTC. The chain recombines TRBV28 with TRBJ1-2, with 11 positions matching TRBD1. The CDR3 totals 13 residues. The trim removed 5 bases at V and 8 bases at J, leaving 4 bases unmatched. Germline values: CDR1 MDHEN, CDR2 SYDVKM.

The chain uses TRBV19 and TRBJ1-2; 10 bases fit TRBD1. The V and J ends lost 7 bases and 8 bases, in that order; junction bases with no gene match: 13. Germline V gene lookup returns CDR1 LNHDA and CDR2 SQIVND (reference sequence). The CDR3 is 15 residues long. The CDR3 nucleotides read TGTGCCAGTATTTGGCGACAGGGGGCTTCAGAAGGCTACACCTTC. Translation: CASIWRQGASEGYTF.

This chain joins TRBV5-4 and TRBJ2-7; perhaps TRBD1 as D (6 bases). The CDR3 covers 13 residues. Trimming left V 5 bases short and J 2 bases short, with 11 bases between. The germline V gene encodes CDR1 SGHNT and CDR2 YYREEE (reference sequence). CDR3 protein: CASSTGTPYEQYF. CDR3 in DNA: TGTGCCAGCAGTACCGGGACACCCTACGAGCAGTACTTC.

The rearrangement uses TRBV19 and TRBJ1-5; no reliable D call. Per the germline V gene, CDR1 is LNHDA and CDR2 is SQIVND (reference sequence). Trimming took 1 base from V and 7 from J, leaving 11 bases between them. CDR3 length equals 14 residues. This CDR3 is CASSIVGAPQPQHF. As DNA, the CDR3 is TGTGCCAGTAGTATAGTGGGCGCTCCACAGCCCCAGCATTTT.

The chain links TRBV12-3 or TRBV12-4 to TRBJ1-2; 7 bases fit TRBD1. Trimming removed 8 bases from V and 8 bases from J; junction bases left unmatched: 11. CDR3 size: 13 residues. The CDR3, as DNA: TGTGCCAGCGGAGACAGGGAAGGACGGGGCTACACCTTC. This codes for CASGDREGRGYTF.

V gene TRBV7-6 combines with J gene TRBJ1-3; TRBD1 matches 7 bases. CDR3 size: 17 residues. The germline gives CDR1 SGHVS, CDR2 FNYEAQ. Losses at the gene ends were 5 bases for V and 3 bases for J; bases not matched to a gene: 13. CDR3: CASSPLLGTEIGNTIYF. In DNA form, the CDR3 reads TGTGCCAGCAGCCCTCTACTCGGGACAGAAATTGGAAACACCATATATTTT.

This sequence joins TRBV12-3 or TRBV12-4 and TRBJ2-5, with D perhaps matching TRBD2 (6 bases). V gave up 6 bases and J gave up 3 bases, with 11 bases separating them. This CDR3 region has 13 residues. CDR3 nucleotides: TGTGCCAGCAGGGACTGGGGGGAAGAGACCCAGTACTTC. This sequence encodes CASRDWGEETQYF.

The rearrangement uses TRBV4-1 and TRBJ2-7; D is perhaps TRBD1 (6 bases). CDR1 and CDR2 from the germline V gene are MGHRA and YSYEKL. The CDR3 totals 17 residues. V was cut by 8 bases and J by 0 bases, with 23 bases left in between. CDR3 region: CASSNPFRGSNSYEQYF. As DNA, the CDR3 is TGCGCCAGCTCGAACCCCTTCAGGGGAAGTAACTCCTACGAGCAGTACTTC.

This clone was seen once. The CDR3 protein is CSVAVGQMNTEAFF. The CDR3 nucleotides read TGCAGCGTTGCAGTTGGACAGATGAACACTGAAGCTTTCTTT. V and J are TRBV29-1 and TRBJ1-1; the D gene is possibly TRBD1 (6 bases). With 4 bases removed from V and 0 bases from J, the gap between germline ends came to 12 bases. CDR1 and CDR2 (germline): SQVTM, ANQGSEA. CDR3 length: 14 amino acids.

The gene calls are TRBV5-6 and TRBJ1-1; 7 bases are a match to TRBD1. This CDR3 is 13 amino acids long. Germline loops: CDR1 SGHDT, CDR2 YYEEEE. With 4 bases clipped from V and 3 bases from J, the junction kept 3 bases outside the gene matches. CDR3 DNA sequence: TGTGCCAGCAGCCAGGGGGTGTACACTGAAGCTTTCTTT. Protein: CASSQGVYTEAFF.

V gene TRBV28 combines with J gene TRBJ2-7; TRBD1 matches at 8 bases. The CDR3 has 16 amino acids. CDR1 and CDR2 from the germline V gene are MDHEN and SYDVKM. V shed 7 bases, J shed 7 bases, and the junction held 18 bases outside the gene matches. DNA for the CDR3: TGTGCCAGCACCAGTCACGGGACAGGACCCTCAGGGGAGCAGTACTTC. This codes for CASTSHGTGPSGEQYF.

To note about this clone: The same CDR3 also results from other DNA sequences found in this sample. This chain connects TRBV5-5 to TRBJ2-2; TRBD2 might be the D (5 bases). V was cut by 0 bases and J by 0 bases, with 9 bases left in between. In germline, CDR1 is SGHKS, CDR2 YYEKEE (reference sequence). CDR3 size: 16 residues. CDR3 DNA: TGTGCCAGCAGCTTGGGCCTAGCTTCGAACACCGGGGAGCTGTTTTTT. Translating gives CASSLGLASNTGELFF.

This chain uses TRBV2 with TRBJ2-7, with TRBD2 matching 7 bases. The CDR3 spans 15 residues. V lost 6 bases, J lost 5 bases, and 13 bases stayed unmatched. Per germline, CDR1 SNHLY and CDR2 FYNNEI. CDR3 DNA: TGTGCCAGCAGCGAGGGGACTATCGGGGTGGACGAGCAGTACTTC. This translates into CASSEGTIGVDEQYF.

The rearrangement uses TRBV7-2 and TRBJ2-1, with 10 bases matching TRBD2. Unmatched junction bases numbered 7, after V lost 4 bases and J lost 7 bases. CDR3 length: 15 residues. The germline CDR1 and CDR2 sequences are SGHTA and FQGNSA. CDR3 DNA sequence: TGTGCCAGCAGCTCTGGACTAGCGGCCCTTAATGAGCAGTTCTTC. Residues: CASSSGLAALNEQFF.

This clone was seen once. The rearrangement links TRBV27 to TRBJ1-3; D gene uncertain. Trimming stripped 6 bases from V and 4 bases from J, with 13 bases between. The CDR3 runs to 14 residues. Germline CDR1 MNHEY, CDR2 SMNVEV (reference sequence). The DNA for the CDR3 is TGTGCCAGCAGCCCCCGGGGTATCGGAAACACCATATATTTT. This encodes CASSPRGIGNTIYF.

This clone was seen ten or more times. The V call is TRBV11-2, the J call TRBJ1-3; no reliable D call. With 5 bases removed from V and 3 bases from J, the gap between germline ends came to 8 bases. The CDR3 runs 13 residues. CDR1 SGHAT and CDR2 FQNNGV come from the germline V gene. CDR3 region: CASSLNLGNTIYF. The CDR3 DNA reads as TGTGCCAGCAGCCTAAACCTTGGAAACACCATATATTTT.

The chain employs TRBV6-5 and TRBJ1-6, with D possibly matching TRBD1 (6 bases). Trimming pared 4 bases from V and 9 bases from J, leaving 16 bases between. Germline CDR1 is MNHEY and CDR2 is SVGAGI. The CDR3 is 15 amino acids. The CDR3 DNA sequence: TGTGCCAGCAGTTCCACAGACAGGTGGGGTTCACCCCTCCACTTT. It yields the protein CASSSTDRWGSPLHF.

This chain connects TRBV5-6 to TRBJ2-7; a weak D match, TRBD1 (6 bases). The V gene lost 0 bases and the J gene lost 3 bases, with 10 bases spanning the gap. The CDR3 sequence is 14 residues long. Germline CDR1 reads SGHDT; CDR2 reads YYEEEE. The CDR3 nucleotides are TGTGCCAGCAGCTTGGGACAGGTCTTCTACGAGCAGTACTTC. It yields the protein CASSLGQVFYEQYF.